This T cell receptor beta chain was found in a study of metastatic and nonmetastatic thyroid tumors. For the study at large: Repertoire comparison spanned blood and tumor or nodule tissue of malignant and benign thyroid patients.

Germline lookup yields CDR1 MGHDK and CDR2 SYGVNS. V was shortened by 4 bases and J by 5 bases, with 11 bases between the two germline ends. CDR3 length: 14 residues. Study outcomes and limitations: Patients with malignant thyroid tumors reportedly had significantly higher TCR beta diversity than those with benign nodules, in blood and tumor.

TCRdb recomputed clones from the PCR reads via MiXCR. This sample has 30,000 or so clones, with around a quarter found just once. This clone has a count of ten or more. No antigen is known for it. This sequence may be a read error, since a much larger clone differs from it by one base. Each patient came to thyroid surgery without any prior treatment (of any kind). The specimen sequenced was blood. This chain links TRBV25-1 with TRBJ2-2; D ambiguous. The receptor's source is a female donor with papillary thyroid cancer or a benign thyroid nodule (not recorded which). Some clones in this sample may be carry-over from other donors' samples. CDR3 DNA sequence: TGTGCCAGCAGTGCCGAAGTGGGGACCGGGGAGCTGTTTTTT. Protein product: CASSAEVGTGELFF. The variable domain in full, with the rest retrieved from reference TRBV25-1 and TRBJ2-2, is EADIYQTPRYLVIGTGKKITLECSQTMGHDKMYWYQQDPGMELHLIHYSYGVNSTEKGDLSSESTVSRIRTEHFPLTLESARPSHTSQYLCASSAEVGTGELFFGEGSRLTVL.